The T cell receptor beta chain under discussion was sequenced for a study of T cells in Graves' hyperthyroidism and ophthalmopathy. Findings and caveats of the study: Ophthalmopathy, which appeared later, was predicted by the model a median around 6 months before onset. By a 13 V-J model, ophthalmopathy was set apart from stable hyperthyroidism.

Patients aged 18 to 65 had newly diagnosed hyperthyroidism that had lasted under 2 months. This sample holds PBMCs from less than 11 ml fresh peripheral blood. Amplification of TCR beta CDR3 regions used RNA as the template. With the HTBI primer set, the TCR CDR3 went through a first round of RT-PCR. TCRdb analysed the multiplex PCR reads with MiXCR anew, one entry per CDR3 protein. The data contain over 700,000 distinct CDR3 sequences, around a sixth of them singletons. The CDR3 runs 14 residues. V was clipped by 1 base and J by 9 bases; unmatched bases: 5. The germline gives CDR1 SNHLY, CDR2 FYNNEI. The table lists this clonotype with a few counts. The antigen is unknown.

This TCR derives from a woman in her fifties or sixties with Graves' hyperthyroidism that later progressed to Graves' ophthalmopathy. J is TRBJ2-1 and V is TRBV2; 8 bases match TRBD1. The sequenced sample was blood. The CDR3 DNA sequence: TGTGCCAGCAGTGAAGGGACAGGGTGGTCTGAGCAGTTCTTC. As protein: CASSEGTGWSEQFF.